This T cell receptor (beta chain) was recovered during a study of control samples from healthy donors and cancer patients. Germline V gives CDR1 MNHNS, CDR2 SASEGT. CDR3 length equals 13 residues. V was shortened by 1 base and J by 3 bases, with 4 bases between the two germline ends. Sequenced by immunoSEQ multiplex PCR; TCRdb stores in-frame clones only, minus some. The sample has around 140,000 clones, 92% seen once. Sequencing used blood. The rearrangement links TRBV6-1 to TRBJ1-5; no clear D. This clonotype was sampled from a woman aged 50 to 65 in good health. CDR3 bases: TGTGCCAGCAGTGAAGGCCCCAATCAGCCCCAGCATTTT. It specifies CASSEGPNQPQHF.